This passage covers 19 T cell receptor beta chains from one sample sequenced in a study of T cell responses to AZD1222 COVID-19 vaccine. Using immunoSEQ multiplex PCR, the repertoire was profiled, and TCRdb retains in-frame clones only, with some absent. The repertoire has 200,000 to 250,000 clones, less than 95% of them found once; the top ten carry around 1.5%. The sequences come from peripheral blood, collected 28 days after the second dose of the MenACWY control vaccine. The receptor source for this set is an adult who received the MenACWY meningococcal vaccine as a control.

The chain combines TRBV6-5 with TRBJ2-7; TRBD2 agrees at 10 bases. Losses at the gene ends were 5 bases for V and 6 bases for J; bases not matched to a gene: 1. The CDR3 consists of 12 residues. The germline gives CDR1 MNHEY, CDR2 SVGAGI. For the CDR3, the DNA is TGTGCCAGCAGTAGCGGGAGGGGCGAGCAGTACTTC. Its protein is CASSSGRGEQYF.

V usage is TRBV11-2 and J usage is TRBJ2-7, with 8 bases identical to TRBD2. The CDR3 is made up of 15 amino acids. With 5 bases clipped from V and 7 bases from J, the junction kept 13 bases outside the gene matches. Per germline, CDR1 SGHAT and CDR2 FQNNGV. The CDR3 sequence: CASSPAGGAPREQYF. DNA of the CDR3: TGTGCCAGCAGCCCAGCCGGGGGGGCCCCAAGGGAGCAGTACTTC.

CDR3 region: CASRQGRAYEQYF. The CDR3 nucleotides read TGTGCCAGCCGACAGGGTAGGGCCTACGAGCAGTACTTC. This chain connects TRBV6-5 to TRBJ2-7, with 7 bases fitting TRBD1. This CDR3 comprises 13 residues. Germline-derived CDR1 and CDR2 are MNHEY and SVGAGI. Trimming took 8 bases from V and 2 from J; bases not matched to a gene: 6.

The rearrangement joins TRBV7-9 to TRBJ1-1, with D uncertain. Germline assignment: CDR1 SEHNR and CDR2 FQNEAQ (reference sequence). This CDR3 region has 12 residues. V lost 5 bases to trimming and J lost 11 bases, with 15 bases between them. CDR3 coding DNA: TGTGCCAGCAGCCCCCTCATTGGCAGGGCTTTCTTT. Translated, it gives CASSPLIGRAFF.

This clone was detected only a few times. V is TRBV6-5 and J is TRBJ2-2, with D hard to call. This CDR3 comprises 13 residues. CDR1 MNHEY and CDR2 SVGAGI come from the germline V gene. The V gene lost 3 bases and the J gene lost 8 bases, with 10 bases spanning the gap. The CDR3 sequence: CASSYQAWGELFF. DNA for the CDR3: TGTGCCAGCAGTTATCAAGCTTGGGGGGAGCTGTTTTTT.

The rearrangement uses TRBV28 and TRBJ2-4; a possible D gene is TRBD2 (5 bases). CDR1 and CDR2 from the germline V gene are MDHEN and SYDVKM. Trimming stripped 7 bases from V and 2 bases from J, with 12 bases between. The CDR3 contains 14 residues. CDR3 in DNA: TGTGCCAGCACCTTCTCGGGGACCAAAAACATTCAGTACTTC. It translates to CASTFSGTKNIQYF. Drawing the rest from reference TRBV28 and TRBJ2-4, the complete variable domain is DVKVTQSSRYLVKRTGEKVFLECVQDMDHENMFWYRQDPGLGLRLIYFSYDVKMKEKGDIPEGYSVSREKKERFSLILESASTNQTSMYLCASTFSGTKNIQYFGAGTRLSVL.

The chain has TRBV14 and TRBJ2-2; 11 nucleotides align to TRBD2. Germline trimming cut 6 bases from V and 0 bases from J; bases unmatched to any gene: 3. The length of the CDR3 is 16 residues. CDR1 SGHDN and CDR2 FVKESK come from the germline V gene. The CDR3 loop reads CASRLAGASNTGELFF. CDR3 DNA sequence: TGTGCCAGCAGACTAGCGGGGGCCTCGAACACCGGGGAGCTGTTTTTT.

CDR3 bases: TGTGCCAGCAGCTTATCGGAGACTGGAAACACCATATATTTT. Encoded protein: CASSLSETGNTIYF. J is TRBJ1-3 and V is TRBV7-8; no firm D call. The V gene lost 2 bases and the J gene lost 2 bases, with 7 bases spanning the gap. The CDR3 has 14 amino acids. Germline-derived CDR1 and CDR2 are SGHVS and FQNEAQ.

This chain connects TRBV29-1 to TRBJ2-7; D possibly matches TRBD1 or TRBD2 (5 bases each). V lost 6 bases and J 2 bases, leaving 11 bases between the germline ends. The CDR3 runs to 12 residues. Germline V lookup: CDR1 SQVTM, CDR2 ANQGSEA. CDR3 amino acids: CSVTGTPYEQYF. The CDR3 DNA reads as TGCAGCGTGACCGGGACCCCCTACGAGCAGTACTTC.

This clone was detected only once. The chain has TRBV19 and TRBJ1-1, with 7 positions matching TRBD1. The CDR3 length is 14 residues. Germline V CDR1 and CDR2: LNHDA, SQIVND (reference sequence). V lost 3 bases, J lost 3 bases, and 4 bases stayed unmatched. Written as DNA, the CDR3 is TGTGCCAGTAGTATCTGGGACAGAGACACTGAAGCTTTCTTT. Protein sequence: CASSIWDRDTEAFF.

The V call is TRBV2, the J call TRBJ1-1, with D uncertain. This CDR3 comprises 13 residues. The V and J ends lost 7 bases and 0 bases respectively, with 9 bases between them. Germline-derived CDR1 and CDR2 are SNHLY and FYNNEI. The CDR3 DNA is TGTGCCAGCAAGTTTGGGATGAACACTGAAGCTTTCTTT. Translated: CASKFGMNTEAFF.

In its sample, this clone was seen once. This chain uses TRBV30 with TRBJ2-3; D is perhaps TRBD1 (6 bases). Trimming cost V 0 bases and J 5 bases, with 6 bases left between them. Per germline, CDR1 GTSNPN and CDR2 SVGIG (reference sequence). The CDR3 covers 12 residues. In DNA form, the CDR3 reads TGTGCCTGGAGTGTACAGGGAGATACGCAGTATTTT. Encoded protein: CAWSVQGDTQYF.

V and J are TRBV27 and TRBJ2-5; no definite D call. Trimming left V 2 bases short and J 5 bases short, with 12 bases between. This CDR3 has 14 residues. Germline V gives CDR1 MNHEY, CDR2 SMNVEV (reference sequence). Here the CDR3 reads CASSLIGLMETQYF. As DNA, the CDR3 is TGTGCCAGCAGTTTAATAGGGCTTATGGAGACCCAGTACTTC.

Points on this clone: This sample includes further DNA sequences coding for the same CDR3. The rearrangement joins TRBV5-1 to TRBJ1-2; D is unresolved. Germline V gene data show CDR1 as SGHRS and CDR2 as YFSETQ. V lost 0 bases to trimming and J lost 0 bases, with 6 bases between them. This CDR3 is built from 14 residues. The CDR3 reads CASSLGGANYGYTF. Written as DNA, the CDR3 is TGCGCCAGCAGCTTGGGAGGCGCTAACTATGGCTACACCTTC.

J is TRBJ2-1 and V is TRBV5-1; 7 bases fit TRBD2. Trimming removed 0 bases from V and 5 bases from J; junction bases left unmatched: 5. The CDR3 has 15 residues. The germline CDR1 and CDR2 sequences are SGHRS and YFSETQ. CDR3 DNA sequence: TGCGCCAGCAGCTTGGGTAGCGGGTCTAACAATGAGCAGTTCTTC. As protein: CASSLGSGSNNEQFF.

This chain connects TRBV28 to TRBJ2-5; 10 bases agree with TRBD2. Per germline, CDR1 MDHEN and CDR2 SYDVKM. J was trimmed by 2 bases and V by 6 bases; bases with no gene match: 6. The CDR3 length is 15 residues. CDR3 residues: CASRASGGPQETQYF. CDR3 coding DNA: TGTGCCAGCAGAGCTAGCGGGGGCCCTCAAGAGACCCAGTACTTC.

This chain joins TRBV5-1 and TRBJ2-1, with D possibly matching TRBD1 (6 bases). This CDR3 contains 17 residues. In germline, CDR1 is SGHRS, CDR2 YFSETQ. Trimming pared 0 bases from V and 0 bases from J, leaving 13 bases between. In DNA, the CDR3 is TGCGCCAGCAGCTTGGGCAGGGGCCTTAGCTCCTACAATGAGCAGTTCTTC. Amino acids: CASSLGRGLSSYNEQFF.

The J gene is TRBJ1-5, the V gene TRBV24-1; tentative D call: TRBD1 (6 bases). This CDR3 has 12 residues. The ends were cut back, 9 bases at V and 5 bases at J, with 10 bases in the middle. Germline V gene lookup returns CDR1 KGHDR and CDR2 SFDVKD. This CDR3 is CATGDTDQPQHF. The CDR3 nucleotides read TGTGCCACCGGGGACACAGATCAGCCCCAGCATTTT.

The chain links TRBV5-1 to TRBJ2-2; TRBD1 agrees at 8 bases. Losses at the gene ends were 4 bases for V and 6 bases for J; bases not matched to a gene: 8. Germline V gene data show CDR1 as SGHRS and CDR2 as YFSETQ. CDR3 length equals 15 residues. As DNA, the CDR3 is TGCGCCAGCAGCCTCAGGACAGGGACCCCCGGGGAGCTGTTTTTT. Its protein is CASSLRTGTPGELFF.